This T cell receptor beta chain derives from a study of shared clonotypes between healthy human individuals. The table came from immunoSEQ multiplex PCR; TCRdb's copy has only in-frame clones and leaves some out. The repertoire holds roughly 510,000 clones, roughly 85% seen once, with around 13% in the top ten. Germline V gives CDR1 SGHRS, CDR2 YFSETQ. V was pared by 4 bases and J by 4 bases, with 17 bases between. The CDR3 sequence is 16 residues long. This clonotype originated in a woman in her 40s in good health. Some clones in this sample may be carry-over from other donors' samples. This sequence joins TRBV5-1 and TRBJ2-2; D is ambiguous. Specimen: PBMCs. The CDR3 region is CASSLSPVVGTGELFF. The CDR3 DNA reads as TGCGCCAGCAGCCTGAGCCCAGTCGTGGGCACCGGGGAGCTGTTTTTT.